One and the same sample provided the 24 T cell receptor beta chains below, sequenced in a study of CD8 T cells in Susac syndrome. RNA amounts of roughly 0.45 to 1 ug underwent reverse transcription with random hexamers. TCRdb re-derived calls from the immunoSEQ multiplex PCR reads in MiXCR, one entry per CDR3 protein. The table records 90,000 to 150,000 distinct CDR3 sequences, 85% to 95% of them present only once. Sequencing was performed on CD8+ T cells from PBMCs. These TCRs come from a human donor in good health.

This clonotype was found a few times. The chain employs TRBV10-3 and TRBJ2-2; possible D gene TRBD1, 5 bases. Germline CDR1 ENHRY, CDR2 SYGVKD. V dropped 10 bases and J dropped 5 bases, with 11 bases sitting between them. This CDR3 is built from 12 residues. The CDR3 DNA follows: TGTGCCACTATCAAGGGGACCGGGGAGCTGTTTTTT. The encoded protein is CATIKGTGELFF.

The CDR3 DNA reads as TGCGCCAGCAGCCCCAGCCTTTATGCGGGAGGGCTAGGTGAGCAGTTCTTC. It specifies CASSPSLYAGGLGEQFF. V usage is TRBV4-3 and J usage is TRBJ2-1, with TRBD2 identical over 9 bases. Germline V gene lookup returns CDR1 LGHNA and CDR2 YSLEER. Trimming removed 4 bases from V and 9 bases from J; junction bases left unmatched: 16. The CDR3 has 17 amino acids.

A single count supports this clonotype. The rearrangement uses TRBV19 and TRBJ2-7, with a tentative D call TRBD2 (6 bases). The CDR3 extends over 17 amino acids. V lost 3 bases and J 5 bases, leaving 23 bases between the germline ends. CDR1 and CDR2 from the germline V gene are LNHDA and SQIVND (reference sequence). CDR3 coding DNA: TGTGCCAGTAGTATCACAATTCGGGGGACGGTAGAGGACGAGCAGTACTTC. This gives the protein CASSITIRGTVEDEQYF. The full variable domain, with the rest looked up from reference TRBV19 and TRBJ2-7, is DGGITQSPKYLFRKEGQNVTLSCEQNLNHDAMYWYRQDPGQGLRLIYYSQIVNDFQKGDIAEGYSVSREKKESFPLTVTSAQKNPTAFYLCASSITIRGTVEDEQYFGPGTRLTVT.

The DNA for the CDR3 is TGTGCCAGCAGCCGGAGTAGCGGGGGACAAGAGACCCAGTACTTC. Encoded protein: CASSRSSGGQETQYF. The chain is built from TRBV3-1 and TRBJ2-5; 9 bases agree with TRBD2. The V and J ends lost 4 bases and 2 bases, in that order; junction bases with no gene match: 5. CDR1 is LGHDT and CDR2 is YNNKEL in the germline V gene (reference sequence). This CDR3 comprises 15 residues.

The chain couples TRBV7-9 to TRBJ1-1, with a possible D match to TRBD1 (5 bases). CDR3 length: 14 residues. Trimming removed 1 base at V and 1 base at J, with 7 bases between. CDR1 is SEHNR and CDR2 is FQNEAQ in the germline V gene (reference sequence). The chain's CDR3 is CASSLDQGNTEAFF. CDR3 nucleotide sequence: TGTGCCAGCAGCTTAGACCAGGGGAACACTGAAGCTTTCTTT.

CDR3 in DNA: TGTGCCAGTAGTATCCAGGACAGTGGGGCCAACGTCCTGACTTTC. This translates into CASSIQDSGANVLTF. The chain links TRBV19 to TRBJ2-6; tentative D call: TRBD1 (6 bases). The CDR3 covers 15 residues. V lost 3 bases and J lost 3, with 9 bases in between. CDR1 LNHDA and CDR2 SQIVND come from the germline V gene (reference sequence).

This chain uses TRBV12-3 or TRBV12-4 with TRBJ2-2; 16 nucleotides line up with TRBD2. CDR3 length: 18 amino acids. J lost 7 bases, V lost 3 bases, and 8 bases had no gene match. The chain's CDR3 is CASSFYGTSGRAFGELFF. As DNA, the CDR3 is TGTGCCAGCAGTTTCTATGGGACTAGCGGGAGGGCGTTCGGGGAGCTGTTTTTT.

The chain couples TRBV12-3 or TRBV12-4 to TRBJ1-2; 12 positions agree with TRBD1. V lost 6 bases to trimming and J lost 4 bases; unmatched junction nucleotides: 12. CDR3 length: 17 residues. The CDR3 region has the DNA TGTGCCAGCAGAGGCGTCCGGGACAGGGGGCTCGTCTATGGCTACACCTTC. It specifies CASRGVRDRGLVYGYTF.

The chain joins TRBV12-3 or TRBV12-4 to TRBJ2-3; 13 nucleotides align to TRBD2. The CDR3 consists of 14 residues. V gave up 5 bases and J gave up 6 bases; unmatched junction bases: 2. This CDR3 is CASSPTSGGDTQYF. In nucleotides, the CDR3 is TGTGCCAGCAGTCCGACTAGCGGGGGGGATACGCAGTATTTT.

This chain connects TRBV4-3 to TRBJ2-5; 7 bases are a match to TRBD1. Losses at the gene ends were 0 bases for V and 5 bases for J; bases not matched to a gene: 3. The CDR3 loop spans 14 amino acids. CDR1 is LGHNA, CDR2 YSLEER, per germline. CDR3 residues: CASSQERGRETQYF. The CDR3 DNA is TGCGCCAGCAGCCAAGAGAGGGGGCGCGAGACCCAGTACTTC.

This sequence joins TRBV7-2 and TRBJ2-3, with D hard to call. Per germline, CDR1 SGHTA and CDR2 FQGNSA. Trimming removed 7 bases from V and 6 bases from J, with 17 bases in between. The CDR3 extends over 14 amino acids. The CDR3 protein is CASTLSRVRDTQYF. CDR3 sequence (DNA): TGTGCCAGCACCCTCTCTAGGGTACGGGATACGCAGTATTTT. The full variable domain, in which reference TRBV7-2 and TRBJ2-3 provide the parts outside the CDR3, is GAGVSQSPSNKVTEKGKDVELRCDPISGHTALYWYRQSLGQGLEFLIYFQGNSAPDKSGLPSDRFSAERTGGSVSTLTIQRTQQEDSAVYLCASTLSRVRDTQYFGPGTRLTVL.

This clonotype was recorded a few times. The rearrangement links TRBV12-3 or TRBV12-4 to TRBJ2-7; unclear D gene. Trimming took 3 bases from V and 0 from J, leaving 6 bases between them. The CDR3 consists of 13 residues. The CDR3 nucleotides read TGTGCCAGCAGTTTGGCTAGCTCCTACGAGCAGTACTTC. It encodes CASSLASSYEQYF.

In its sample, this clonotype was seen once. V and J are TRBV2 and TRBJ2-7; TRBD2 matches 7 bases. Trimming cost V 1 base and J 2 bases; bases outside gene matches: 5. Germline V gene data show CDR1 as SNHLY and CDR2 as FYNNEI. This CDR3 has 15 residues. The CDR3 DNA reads TGTGCCAGCAGTGAAGGCCTAGCGGTAACCTACGAGCAGTACTTC. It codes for CASSEGLAVTYEQYF.

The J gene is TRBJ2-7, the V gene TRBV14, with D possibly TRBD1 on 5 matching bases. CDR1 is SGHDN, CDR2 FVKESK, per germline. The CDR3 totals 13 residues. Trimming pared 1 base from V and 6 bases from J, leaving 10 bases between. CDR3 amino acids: CASSQGSGFEQYF. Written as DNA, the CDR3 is TGTGCCAGCAGCCAAGGATCAGGGTTCGAGCAGTACTTC.

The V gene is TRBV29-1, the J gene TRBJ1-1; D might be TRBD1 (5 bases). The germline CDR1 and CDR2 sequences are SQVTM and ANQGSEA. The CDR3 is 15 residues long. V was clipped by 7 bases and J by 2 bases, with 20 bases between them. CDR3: CSAMGRGGPNTEAFF. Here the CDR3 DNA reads TGCAGCGCAATGGGCCGGGGGGGACCCAACACTGAAGCTTTCTTT. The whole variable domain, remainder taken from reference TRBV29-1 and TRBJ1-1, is SAVISQKPSRDICQRGTSLTIQCQVDSQVTMMFWYRQQPGQSLTLIATANQGSEATYESGFVIDKFPISRPNLTFSTLTVSNMSPEDSSIYLCSAMGRGGPNTEAFFGQGTRLTVV.

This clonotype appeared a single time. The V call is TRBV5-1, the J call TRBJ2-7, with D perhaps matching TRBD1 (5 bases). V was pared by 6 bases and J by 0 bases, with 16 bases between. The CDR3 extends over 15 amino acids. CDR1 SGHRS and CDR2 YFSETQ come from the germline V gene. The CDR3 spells CASTPLGDSSYEQYF. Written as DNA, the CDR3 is TGCGCCAGCACCCCTCTCGGCGACAGCTCCTACGAGCAGTACTTC.

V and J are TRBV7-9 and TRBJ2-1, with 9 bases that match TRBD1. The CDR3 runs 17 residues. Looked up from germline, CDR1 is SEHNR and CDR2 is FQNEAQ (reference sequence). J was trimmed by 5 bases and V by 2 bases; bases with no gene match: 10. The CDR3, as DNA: TGTGCCAGCAGCTTATCGAGCCCCGGGACAGGGAACAATGAGCAGTTCTTC. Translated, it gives CASSLSSPGTGNNEQFF.

The CDR3 here is CAGLDTQYF. Here the CDR3 DNA reads TGTGCGGGTTTAGATACGCAGTATTTT. The chain couples TRBV12-2 to TRBJ2-3. TRBV12-2 corresponds to a pseudogene. The CDR3 length is 9 residues.

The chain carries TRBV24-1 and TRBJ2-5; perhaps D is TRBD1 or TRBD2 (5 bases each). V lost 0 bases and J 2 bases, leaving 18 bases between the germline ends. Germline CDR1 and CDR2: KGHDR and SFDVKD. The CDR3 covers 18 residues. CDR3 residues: CATSDLYIGAQGQETQYF. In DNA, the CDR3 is TGTGCCACCAGTGATTTGTACATCGGGGCTCAAGGGCAAGAGACCCAGTACTTC.

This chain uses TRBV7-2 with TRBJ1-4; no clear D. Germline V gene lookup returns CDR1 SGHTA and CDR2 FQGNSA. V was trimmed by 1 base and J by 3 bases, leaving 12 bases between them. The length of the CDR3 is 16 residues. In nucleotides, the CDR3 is TGTGCCAGCAGCTTAGAAGGGCGTCGGGCTAATGAAAAACTGTTTTTT. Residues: CASSLEGRRANEKLFF.

In DNA form, the CDR3 reads TGTGCCAGCAGCCTAAGTTCGACAGTCTACAATGAGCAGTTCTTC. It is translated as CASSLSSTVYNEQFF. The chain recombines TRBV11-2 with TRBJ2-1, with D perhaps matching TRBD1 (5 bases). Trimming shortened V by 5 bases and J by 3 bases, and 14 bases separated the two germline ends. The CDR3 contains 15 residues. CDR1 and CDR2 (germline): SGHAT, FQNNGV.

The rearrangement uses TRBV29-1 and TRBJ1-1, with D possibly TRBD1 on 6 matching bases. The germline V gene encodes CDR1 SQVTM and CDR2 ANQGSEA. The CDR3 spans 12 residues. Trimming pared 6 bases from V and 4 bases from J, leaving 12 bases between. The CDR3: CSVAGASTEAFF. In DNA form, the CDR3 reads TGCAGCGTCGCAGGGGCGAGCACTGAAGCTTTCTTT.

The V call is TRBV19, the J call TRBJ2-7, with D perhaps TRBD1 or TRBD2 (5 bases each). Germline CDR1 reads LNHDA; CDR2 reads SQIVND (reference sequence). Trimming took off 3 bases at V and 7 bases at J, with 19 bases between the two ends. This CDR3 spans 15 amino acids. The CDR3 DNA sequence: TGTGCCAGTAGTATCAGGGTCGGGAACTACGGTGAGCAGTACTTC. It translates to CASSIRVGNYGEQYF.

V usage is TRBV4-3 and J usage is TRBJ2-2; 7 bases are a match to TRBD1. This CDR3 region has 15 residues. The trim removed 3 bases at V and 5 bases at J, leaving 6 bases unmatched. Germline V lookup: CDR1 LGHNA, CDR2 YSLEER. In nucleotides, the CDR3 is TGCGCCAGCAGCCAGGATGGGACAGCAACCGGGGAGCTGTTTTTT. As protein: CASSQDGTATGELFF.